Listed below are T cell receptor beta chains from one sample, sequenced in a study of shared clonotypes between healthy human individuals. The assay was immunoSEQ multiplex PCR, and TCRdb's table has in-frame clones only and misses some. Altogether fewer than 850,000 clones are present, less than 80% being singletons, with the ten largest covering approximately 2%. The sample taken for sequencing was memory CD4+ T cells sorted from blood. Receptors were obtained from a woman in her twenties or thirties in good health. The CDR3 runs from the conserved cysteine through the conserved F or W. The order of the fields is J gene, V gene, CDR3 length, D gene, clone size, CDR3 protein, CDR3 DNA. D genes are given only for firm matches. Some rows have no size entry. The others give once, few or many, or a class for an expanded clone.

TRBJ2-6	TRBV5-1	15	NA	NA	CASSFDRPGANVLTF	TGCGCCAGCAGCTTCGACAGGCCTGGGGCCAACGTCCTGACTTTC
TRBJ2-3	TRBV28	16	TRBD2	NA	CASSWTVRLATDTQYF	TGTGCCAGCAGTTGGACGGTCCGACTAGCCACAGATACGCAGTATTTT
TRBJ2-2	TRBV9	15	NA	NA	CASSVSWGNTGELFF	TGTGCCAGCAGCGTATCTTGGGGGAACACCGGGGAGCTGTTTTTT
TRBJ1-5	TRBV6-5	12	NA	NA	CASTDSLGPQHF	TGTGCCAGCACCGACAGCCTGGGGCCCCAGCATTTT
TRBJ2-5	TRBV19	15	TRBD1	NA	CASSRGQGAEETQYF	TGTGCCAGTAGTAGAGGACAGGGGGCCGAGGAGACCCAGTACTTC
TRBJ1-4	TRBV2	14	NA	NA	CASIQDRNNEKLFF	TGTGCCAGCATCCAGGACAGAAATAATGAAAAACTGTTTTTT
TRBJ2-3	TRBV18	14	NA	NA	CASRTGTAGDTQYF	TGTGCCAGCCGCACCGGGACCGCGGGAGATACGCAGTATTTT
TRBJ2-5	TRBV7-8	16	TRBD2	NA	CASRAGRLAGRETQYF	TGTGCCAGCAGAGCTGGCCGGCTAGCGGGAAGGGAGACCCAGTACTTC
TRBJ2-3	TRBV6-5	14	NA	NA	CASRRGPHTDTQYF	TGTGCCAGCAGGCGGGGCCCTCACACAGATACGCAGTATTTT
TRBJ1-1	TRBV2	13	NA	many	CASTIQGNTEAFF	TGTGCCAGCACGATCCAGGGTAACACTGAAGCTTTCTTT
TRBJ2-3	TRBV28	14	NA	NA	CASSLGLFTDTQYF	TGTGCCAGCAGTCTTGGGCTGTTCACAGATACGCAGTATTTT
TRBJ1-6	TRBV4-2	18	NA	NA	CASSHPPGGRLDGSPLHF	TGTGCCAGCAGCCATCCTCCCGGGGGGCGCTTAGATGGCTCACCCCTCCACTTT
TRBJ1-2	TRBV4-1	17	TRBD1	NA	CASSLILQPGQSYGYTF	TGCGCCAGCAGCCTAATACTACAACCGGGACAGTCCTATGGCTACACCTTC
TRBJ2-3	TRBV5-4	17	TRBD2	NA	CASSPWTSGVFTDTQYF	TGTGCCAGCAGCCCCTGGACTAGCGGGGTGTTCACAGATACGCAGTATTTT
TRBJ2-1	TRBV5-1	14	TRBD1	NA	CASSVGTGGLEQFF	TGCGCCAGCAGCGTAGGGACAGGGGGCCTAGAGCAGTTCTTC
TRBJ2-3	TRBV2	15	TRBD2	few	CASRLLAGGTDTQYF	TGTGCCAGCAGGTTACTAGCGGGGGGCACAGATACGCAGTATTTT
TRBJ2-5	TRBV28	15	NA	NA	CASSGDGAGQETQYF	TGTGCCAGCAGTGGGGATGGGGCGGGCCAAGAGACCCAGTACTTC
TRBJ2-3	TRBV9	16	NA	NA	CASSVGSMTHTDTQYF	TGTGCCAGCAGCGTAGGAAGTATGACTCACACAGATACGCAGTATTTT
TRBJ1-1	TRBV27	13	NA	once	CASSAGTRGEAFF	TGTGCCAGCAGTGCCGGGACCCGGGGTGAAGCTTTCTTT
TRBJ1-3	TRBV6-5	16	NA	NA	CASSYGGGDSGNTIYF	TGTGCCAGCAGTTACGGGGGGGGAGACTCTGGAAACACCATATATTTT
TRBJ2-7	TRBV11-2	15	NA	NA	CASSFMGGGSYEQYF	TGTGCCAGCAGCTTTATGGGTGGAGGCTCCTACGAGCAGTACTTC
TRBJ2-3	TRBV5-4	15	TRBD2	NA	CASSLGGTSNFQQYF	TGTGCCAGCAGCTTGGGGGGGACTAGTAATTTCCAGCAGTATTTT
TRBJ2-3	TRBV11-1	19	TRBD2	NA	CASSLDAADTSGSTDTQYF	TGTGCCAGCAGCTTAGATGCGGCAGACACTAGCGGTAGCACAGATACGCAGTATTTT
TRBJ2-4	TRBV4-2	15	NA	few	CASSRQLLAKNIQYF	TGTGCCAGCAGTAGACAGCTCTTAGCCAAAAACATTCAGTACTTC
TRBJ1-1	TRBV28	12	NA	NA	CASSVTVAEAFF	TGTGCCAGCAGCGTGACGGTCGCTGAAGCTTTCTTT
TRBJ2-1	TRBV28	16	TRBD2	NA	CASSLWLAGTRNEQFF	TGTGCCAGCAGTTTATGGCTAGCGGGAACTCGTAATGAGCAGTTCTTC
TRBJ2-1	TRBV2	15	NA	NA	CASTGGSSSYNEQFF	TGTGCCAGCACTGGGGGCTCGAGCTCCTACAATGAGCAGTTCTTC
TRBJ1-2	TRBV7-9	15	NA	once	CASSFRRQPFYGYTF	TGTGCCAGCAGCTTTAGACGGCAGCCTTTCTATGGCTACACCTTC
TRBJ2-7	TRBV5-4	16	TRBD2	NA	CASSSGLAGGQYEQYF	TGTGCCAGCAGCTCGGGACTAGCGGGAGGTCAATACGAGCAGTACTTC
TRBJ2-2	TRBV7-6	14	TRBD1	NA	CASSPWTGIGELFF	TGTGCCAGCAGCCCCTGGACAGGGATAGGGGAGCTGTTTTTT
TRBJ1-5	TRBV6-5	15	TRBD1	few	CASSPQTGSSQPQHF	TGTGCCAGCAGCCCCCAGACAGGGTCGAGTCAGCCCCAGCATTTT